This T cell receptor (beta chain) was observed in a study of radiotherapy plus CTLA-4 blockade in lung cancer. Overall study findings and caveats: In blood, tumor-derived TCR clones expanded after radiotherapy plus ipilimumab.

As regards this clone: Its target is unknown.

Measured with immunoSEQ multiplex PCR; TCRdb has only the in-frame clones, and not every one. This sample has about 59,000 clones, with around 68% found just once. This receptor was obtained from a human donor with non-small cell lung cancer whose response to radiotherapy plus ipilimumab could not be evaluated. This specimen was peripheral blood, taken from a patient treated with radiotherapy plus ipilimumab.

The CDR3 sequence: CAISGGTGTDYGYTF. The CDR3 nucleotides are TGTGCCATCAGTGGGGGGACAGGGACAGACTATGGCTACACCTTC. This rearrangement joins TRBV10-3 to TRBJ1-2; 9 bases map to TRBD1. This CDR3 is 15 amino acids long. Unmatched junction bases numbered 6, after V lost 4 bases and J lost 3 bases. In germline, CDR1 is ENHRY, CDR2 SYGVKD.